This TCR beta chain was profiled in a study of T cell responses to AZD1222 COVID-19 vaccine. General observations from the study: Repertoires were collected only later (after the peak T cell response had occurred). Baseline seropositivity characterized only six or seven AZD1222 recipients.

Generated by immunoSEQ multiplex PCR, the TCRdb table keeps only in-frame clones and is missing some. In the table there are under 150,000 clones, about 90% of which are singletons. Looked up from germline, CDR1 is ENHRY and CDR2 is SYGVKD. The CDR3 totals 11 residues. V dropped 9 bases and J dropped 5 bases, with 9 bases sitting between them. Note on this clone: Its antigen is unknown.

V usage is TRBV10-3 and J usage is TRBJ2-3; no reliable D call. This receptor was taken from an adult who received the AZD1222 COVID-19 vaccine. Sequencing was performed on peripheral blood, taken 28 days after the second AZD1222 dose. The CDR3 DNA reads TGTGCCATATTGTGGGGAGATACGCAGTATTTT. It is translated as CAILWGDTQYF.